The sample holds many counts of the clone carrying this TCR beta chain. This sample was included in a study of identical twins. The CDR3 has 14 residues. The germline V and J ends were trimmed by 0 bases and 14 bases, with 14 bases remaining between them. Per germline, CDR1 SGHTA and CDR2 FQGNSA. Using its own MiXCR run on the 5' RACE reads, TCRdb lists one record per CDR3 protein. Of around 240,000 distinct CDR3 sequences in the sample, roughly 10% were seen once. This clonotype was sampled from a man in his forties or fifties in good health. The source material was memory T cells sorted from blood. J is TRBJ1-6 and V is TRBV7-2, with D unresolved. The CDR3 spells CASSLAKGGRSLHF. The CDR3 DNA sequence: TGTGCCAGCAGCTTAGCTAAAGGTGGGAGATCCCTCCACTTT.